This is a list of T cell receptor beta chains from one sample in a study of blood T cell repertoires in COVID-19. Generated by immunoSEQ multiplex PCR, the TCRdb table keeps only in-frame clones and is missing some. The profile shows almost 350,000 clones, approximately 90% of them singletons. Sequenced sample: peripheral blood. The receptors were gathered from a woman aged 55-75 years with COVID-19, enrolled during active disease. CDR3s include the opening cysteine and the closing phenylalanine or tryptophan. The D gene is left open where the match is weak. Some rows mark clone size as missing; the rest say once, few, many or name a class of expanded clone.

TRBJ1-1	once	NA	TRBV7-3	TGTGCCAGCAGCTTAATAGGGGGGAACACTGAAGCTTTCTTT	CASSLIGGNTEAFF
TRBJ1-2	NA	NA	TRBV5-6	TGTGCCAGCAGCTTAGCGGGGGCCTCCTATGGCTACACCTTC	CASSLAGASYGYTF
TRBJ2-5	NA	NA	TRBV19	TGTGCCAGTAGTTCGGCAGGGGGGACAAGGGAGACCCAGTACTTC	CASSSAGGTRETQYF
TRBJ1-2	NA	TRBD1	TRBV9	TGTGCCAGCATGAGGGGGGACAGCTATATCGATGGCTACACCTTC	CASMRGDSYIDGYTF
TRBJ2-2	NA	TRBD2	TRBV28	TGTGCCAGCAGCAAAAGGGTGGGGACTAGCGGGGTGAACACCGGGGAGCTGTTTTTT	CASSKRVGTSGVNTGELFF
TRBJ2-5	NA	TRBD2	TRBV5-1	TGCGCCAGCAGCCTTAGCGGGGGGGACGAAGAGACCCAGTACTTC	CASSLSGGDEETQYF
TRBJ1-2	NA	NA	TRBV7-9	TGTGCCAGCAGCTTAGGGGGCTCTAACTATGGCTACACCTTC	CASSLGGSNYGYTF
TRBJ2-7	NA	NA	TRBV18	TGTGCCAGCTCACCAATTAGCGCCGCCGAGCAGTACTTC	CASSPISAAEQYF
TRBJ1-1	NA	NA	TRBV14	TGTGCCAGCAGCCAAGTTATCGGGGGCACTGAAGCTTTCTTT	CASSQVIGGTEAFF
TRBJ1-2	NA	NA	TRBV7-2	TGTGCCAGCAGCATGGGGAGCCTAATCTATGGCTACACCTTC	CASSMGSLIYGYTF
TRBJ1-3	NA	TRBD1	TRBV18	TGTGCCAGCTCACGGGGGACAGACTCTGGAAACACCATATATTTT	CASSRGTDSGNTIYF
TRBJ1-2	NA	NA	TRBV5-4	TGTGCCAGCAGCCCGGGGGGATTTGGGGTTAACTATGGCTACACCTTC	CASSPGGFGVNYGYTF
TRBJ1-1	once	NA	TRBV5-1	TGCGCCAGCAGCCCAACCACAGGGTCGGACACTGAAGCTTTCTTT	CASSPTTGSDTEAFF
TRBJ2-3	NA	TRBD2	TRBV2	TGTGCCAGCAGTGCCCAGCGGGGGGGAAGCACAGATACGCAGTATTTT	CASSAQRGGSTDTQYF
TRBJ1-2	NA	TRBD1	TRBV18	TGTGCCAGCTCACCCCCGGGACAGGGCTATGGCTACACCTTC	CASSPPGQGYGYTF
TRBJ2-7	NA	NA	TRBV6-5	TGTGCCAGCAGAGCCACAGGGTTCGGATTTCAGTACTTC	CASRATGFGFQYF
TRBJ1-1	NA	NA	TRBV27	TGTGCCAGCAGTTTATCGGCGGGGGTAGAAGCTTTCTTT	CASSLSAGVEAFF
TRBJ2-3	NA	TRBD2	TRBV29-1	TGCAGCGTCCTCCCCCTTTCTAGCGGGGGGGCCGGAGATACGCAGTATTTT	CSVLPLSSGGAGDTQYF
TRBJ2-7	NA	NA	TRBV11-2	TGTGCCAGCAGCTTGTCGCGTGTAGAAACCTACGAGCAGTACTTC	CASSLSRVETYEQYF
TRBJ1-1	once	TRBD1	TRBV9	TGTGCCAGCAGCGTCAAACAGGGGGGAACTGAAGCTTTCTTT	CASSVKQGGTEAFF
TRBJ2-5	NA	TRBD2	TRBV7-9	TGTGCCAGCAGCCTCCCGGGACTAGTAACCCAGTACTTC	CASSLPGLVTQYF
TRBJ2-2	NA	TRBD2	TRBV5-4	TGTGCCAGCAGCTTTAGACTAGCGGGATCCACCGGGGAGCTGTTTTTT	CASSFRLAGSTGELFF
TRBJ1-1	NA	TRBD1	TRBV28	TGTGCCAGCAGTCCCGGGACAGGGATGAACACTGAAGCTTTCTTT	CASSPGTGMNTEAFF
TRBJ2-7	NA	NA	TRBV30	TGTGCCTGGAGTGTGGGCAGGGTGGGGACCTACGAGCAGTACTTC	CAWSVGRVGTYEQYF
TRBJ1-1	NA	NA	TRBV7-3	TGTGCCAGCAGCTTACAGGGGCCCGGAAACACTGAAGCTTTCTTT	CASSLQGPGNTEAFF
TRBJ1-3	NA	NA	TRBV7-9	TGTGCCAGCAACGGGGGGCTGGCGGGAAACACCATATATTTT	CASNGGLAGNTIYF
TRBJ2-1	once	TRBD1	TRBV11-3	TGTGCCAGCAGCGCGACGAGGGACAGTCAGTTCTTC	CASSATRDSQFF
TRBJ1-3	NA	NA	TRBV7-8	TGTGCCAGCAGCCGTGAGGGGGGGTCTGGAAACACCATATATTTT	CASSREGGSGNTIYF